This TCR beta chain was retrieved from a study of CD8 T cells in Susac syndrome. Broader study findings: The study's TCR sequencing and HLA analysis drew on a certain number of individuals. That number was acknowledged as relatively small.

Reverse transcription of about 0.45 to 1 ug RNA was performed with random hexamers. Amplification of TCR beta CDR3 by immunoSEQ multiplex PCR spanned 54 Vbeta and 13 Jbeta. TCRdb analysed the immunoSEQ multiplex PCR reads with MiXCR anew, one entry per CDR3 protein. The table has about 300,000 distinct CDR3 sequences, 75% to 85% seen once; the top ten hold around 0.2%. Germline-derived CDR1 and CDR2 are LGHNA and YSLEER. J lost 7 bases, V lost 1 base, and 12 bases had no gene match. There are 17 residues in the CDR3. Concerning this clonotype: What it recognizes is unknown.

Relapsing-remitting disease, either stable or active, was present in the treatment-naive patients who were the multiple sclerosis controls. TEMRA cells were FACS-enriched and CD8+ and CD4+ T cells negatively isolated. This sequence was found in a human donor with multiple sclerosis. Sequenced sample: CD8+ T cells from PBMCs. This chain connects TRBV4-3 to TRBJ2-1; 8 nucleotides align to TRBD2. CDR3 sequence (DNA): TGCGCCAGCAGCCAAGGTTGGCGGGAGGCAAGCCATAATGAGCAGTTCTTC. As protein: CASSQGWREASHNEQFF.